These 7 T cell receptor beta chains came from one sample sequenced in a study of T cell repertoires in cytomegalovirus infection. TCRdb itself ran the reads through MiXCR, one entry per CDR3 protein. The repertoire consists of fewer than 350,000 distinct CDR3 sequences, with 15% to 20% occurring once and the leading ten covering 12%. Material: PBMCs. The receptors were sampled from a human donor in good health (CMV status not recorded). Some clones in this sample may be carry-over from other donors' samples.

This clonotype turned up a few times. The rearrangement joins TRBV2 to TRBJ2-7; D gene ambiguous. Germline values: CDR1 SNHLY, CDR2 FYNNEI. V was trimmed by 6 bases and J by 4 bases, leaving 10 bases between them. The CDR3 runs 12 residues. CDR3 in DNA: TGTGCCAGCAGCGCTATAGGATACGAGCAGTACTTC. Protein product: CASSAIGYEQYF.

This clonotype was counted many times. The chain joins TRBV11-2 to TRBJ2-7; D unclear. CDR3 length: 13 residues. The V gene's germline CDR1 is SGHAT and CDR2 FQNNGV. V lost 6 bases to trimming and J lost 3 bases, with 12 bases between them. CDR3 region: CASSAGYGYEQYF. Here the CDR3 DNA reads TGTGCCAGCAGTGCAGGATACGGCTACGAGCAGTACTTC.

V is TRBV7-9 and J is TRBJ1-6, with a possible D match to TRBD1 (5 bases). The V and J ends lost 1 base and 8 bases respectively, with 12 bases between them. In germline, CDR1 is SEHNR, CDR2 FQNEAQ (reference sequence). This CDR3 region has 15 residues. The CDR3 protein is CASSLGRGGDSPLHF. The CDR3 bases are TGTGCCAGCAGCTTAGGACGGGGAGGGGATTCACCCCTCCACTTT.

This clonotype has at least ten counts. V usage is TRBV28 and J usage is TRBJ1-1; TRBD1 might be the D (5 bases). The germline V and J ends were trimmed by 1 base and 5 bases, with 11 bases remaining between them. The CDR3 spans 14 residues. The germline CDR1 and CDR2 sequences are MDHEN and SYDVKM. The CDR3 DNA follows: TGTGCCAGCAGTTTATATGTCGGGGGGACTGAAGCTTTCTTT. Residues: CASSLYVGGTEAFF. The whole variable domain, filled in from reference TRBV28 and TRBJ1-1, reads DVKVTQSSRYLVKRTGEKVFLECVQDMDHENMFWYRQDPGLGLRLIYFSYDVKMKEKGDIPEGYSVSREKKERFSLILESASTNQTSMYLCASSLYVGGTEAFFGQGTRLTVV.

This clonotype was counted between two and nine times. This sequence joins TRBV7-2 and TRBJ2-1, with 8 bases aligning to TRBD1. The germline V gene encodes CDR1 SGHTA and CDR2 FQGNSA. The CDR3 loop spans 14 amino acids. Trimming at V came to 8 bases and at J to 1 base, leaving 4 bases not matched to a gene. The CDR3 region has the DNA TGTGCCAGCTGCCGGGACAGGTCCTACAATGAGCAGTTCTTC. Encoded protein: CASCRDRSYNEQFF. Full variable domain (rest looked up from reference TRBV7-2 and TRBJ2-1): GAGVSQSPSNKVTEKGKDVELRCDPISGHTALYWYRQSLGQGLEFLIYFQGNSAPDKSGLPSDRFSAERTGGSVSTLTIQRTQQEDSAVYLCASCRDRSYNEQFFGPGTRLTVL.

This clonotype appeared a few times. The chain couples TRBV12-5 to TRBJ2-7; D is unresolved. This CDR3 spans 16 amino acids. V dropped 3 bases and J dropped 0 bases, with 15 bases sitting between them. Per germline, CDR1 LGHNT and CDR2 FRNRAP. As DNA, the CDR3 is TGTGCTAGTGGTTTCCCCTCAGACGCCAGCTCCTACGAGCAGTACTTC. Its translation: CASGFPSDASSYEQYF.

CDR3 residues: CASSDLGVHEQYF. For the CDR3, the DNA is TGTGCCAGCAGCGACTTAGGGGTCCACGAGCAGTACTTC. The genes are TRBV5-4 and TRBJ2-7; TRBD1 is a possible D gene (5 bases). Germline V gives CDR1 SGHNT, CDR2 YYREEE (reference sequence). This CDR3 is built from 13 residues. Trimming shortened V by 4 bases and J by 5 bases, and 13 bases separated the two germline ends.